Listed below are T cell receptor beta chains from one sample, sequenced in a study of blood T cell repertoires in COVID-19. The data were produced by immunoSEQ multiplex PCR, yet TCRdb's version contains in-frame clones alone and is incomplete. The sample lists tens of thousands of clones; roughly 96% were seen once. Sequencing was performed on peripheral blood. The origin of the receptors is a human donor with active COVID-19. The donor label of this sample is uncertain. Each CDR3 is given with its conserved first and last residue. The order of the fields is V gene, clone size, J gene, D gene, CDR3 DNA, CDR3 protein. The D gene is left open where the match is weak. Size is omitted from some rows. Given values are once, few, many or a class for expanded clones.

TRBV7-9,NA,TRBJ2-5,NA,TGTGCCAGCAGCTTAGATGGAGCTCGAGAGACCCAGTACTTC,CASSLDGARETQYF
TRBV19,NA,TRBJ2-3,NA,TGTGCCAGTGGACAGCTTAGCACAGATACGCAGTATTTT,CASGQLSTDTQYF
TRBV2,NA,TRBJ2-5,TRBD2,TGTGCCAGCGGATTACTAGCGGGGGGGCTCCAAGAGACCCAGTACTTC,CASGLLAGGLQETQYF
TRBV27,NA,TRBJ2-7,TRBD2,TGTGCCAGCAGTCTCCGGACTAGCGGGAACGAGCAGTACTTC,CASSLRTSGNEQYF
TRBV10-3,NA,TRBJ1-4,NA,TGTGCCATCAGTGAGCTGCCAGATATGGAAAAACTGTTTTTT,CAISELPDMEKLFF
TRBV27,NA,TRBJ2-3,TRBD1,TGTGCCAGCAGTGTTTCCGGGACAGCTTCAGATACGCAGTATTTT,CASSVSGTASDTQYF
TRBV7-9,once,TRBJ2-3,NA,TGTGCCAGCAGCTTATTGTCGACAGATACGCAGTATTTT,CASSLLSTDTQYF
TRBV7-8,NA,TRBJ1-2,TRBD1,TGTGCCACCGCTACAAATCCGGGACAGAACTATGGCTACACCTTC,CATATNPGQNYGYTF
TRBV20-1,NA,TRBJ2-3,TRBD2,TGCAGTGCTAGTATCGTAGCGGGAGGAGGCACAGATACGCAGTATTTT,CSASIVAGGGTDTQYF
TRBV7-8,NA,TRBJ2-2,TRBD1,TGTGCCAGCAGCCCCACAGGGGGCGCGACCGGGGAGCTGTTTTTT,CASSPTGGATGELFF
TRBV7-2,once,TRBJ2-3,TRBD2,TGTGCCAGCAGCTTTTTCGGGACTATTAGCACAGATACGCAGTATTTT,CASSFFGTISTDTQYF
TRBV10-3,NA,TRBJ1-2,TRBD1,TGTGCCAGTACAGGGACAGGGGCTACTTATGGCTACACCTTC,CASTGTGATYGYTF
TRBV5-6,NA,TRBJ2-7,NA,TGTGCCAGCAGCTTCGGACAGCCCTCCTACGAGCAGTACTTC,CASSFGQPSYEQYF
TRBV10-1,NA,TRBJ2-2,TRBD2,TGCGCCAGCAGTTCGGGCGGGAGCCCCACCGGGGAGCTGTTTTTT,CASSSGGSPTGELFF
TRBV5-6,NA,TRBJ1-1,NA,TGTGCCAGCAGCTGGGCAGGGGTGAACACTGAAGCTTTCTTT,CASSWAGVNTEAFF
TRBV11-2,NA,TRBJ2-3,NA,TGTGCCAGCAGCTCGGAGAGGGATACGCAGTATTTT,CASSSERDTQYF
TRBV24-1,once,TRBJ2-2,NA,TGTGCCACCAGTGATCCCCCCCTAGCGTTAGGGGCCGGGGAGCTGTTTTTT,CATSDPPLALGAGELFF
TRBV5-4,NA,TRBJ1-6,TRBD1,TGTGCCAGCAGCTCGAAGGGGGCGGTGAATTCACCCCTCCACTTT,CASSSKGAVNSPLHF
TRBV12-5,NA,TRBJ1-1,NA,TGTGCTAGTGGTCCAAGGGGGGGGGACACTGAAGCTTTCTTT,CASGPRGGDTEAFF
TRBV7-2,NA,TRBJ2-5,NA,TGTGCCAGCAGTTACGGACAGCAAGAGACCCAGTACTTC,CASSYGQQETQYF
TRBV19,once,TRBJ2-5,NA,TGTGCCAGTAGTACGGACCAGGGGGAGACCCAGTACTTC,CASSTDQGETQYF
TRBV10-3,NA,TRBJ2-7,TRBD1,TGTGCCATCAGGGCGATGGGGACAGGGATCTCCTACGAGCAGTACTTC,CAIRAMGTGISYEQYF
TRBV19,NA,TRBJ2-5,NA,TGTGCCAGTAGTATAGAAAGCAGCGGGACCCAGTACTTC,CASSIESSGTQYF
TRBV6-4,NA,TRBJ2-3,TRBD2,TGTGCCAGCAGTGAAAGCGGGAGGGTCCGCTATTTT,CASSESGRVRYF
TRBV5-1,once,TRBJ2-5,NA,TGCGCCAGCAGCTTGGGGCGGCGCACAGAGACCCAGTACTTC,CASSLGRRTETQYF
TRBV28,NA,TRBJ2-2,TRBD1,TGTGCCAGCGCCGAGGGACAGACTCTGTTTTTT,CASAEGQTLFF
TRBV6-5,NA,TRBJ2-1,TRBD1,TGTGCCAGTTCCACCCGACAGGGGGGCCACAATGAGCAGTTCTTC,CASSTRQGGHNEQFF
TRBV5-6,NA,TRBJ2-3,NA,TGTGCCAGCAGCTTGTCCCGGACACGTAGCACAGATACGCAGTATTTT,CASSLSRTRSTDTQYF
TRBV29-1,NA,TRBJ1-1,NA,TGCAGCGTTGAAGAAACCCCCACAGCCGAAGAAGCTTTCTTT,CSVEETPTAEEAFF
TRBV28,NA,TRBJ2-1,NA,TGTGCCAGCAGTCCTTCCGGGGTAAGTGTCTACAATGAGCAGTTCTTC,CASSPSGVSVYNEQFF
TRBV10-3,NA,TRBJ2-7,TRBD2,TGTGCCATCAGTGAGTCCTCGACTAGCGGGGGCTACGAGCAGTACTTC,CAISESSTSGGYEQYF
TRBV7-2,NA,TRBJ2-7,NA,TGTGCCAGCAGCCAGGCGACTAACTCCTACGAGCAGTACTTC,CASSQATNSYEQYF
TRBV19,once,TRBJ2-3,TRBD2,TGTGCCAGTAGTATGACGGGACTAGCGGGGACAGATACGCAGTATTTT,CASSMTGLAGTDTQYF
TRBV5-1,NA,TRBJ2-5,NA,TGCGCAAGCCGGGACTCCGTTTTGGTTGAGACCCAGTACTTC,CASRDSVLVETQYF
TRBV18,NA,TRBJ2-7,TRBD1,TGTGCCAGCTCACCGAATACCGACAGGGTCGAGGAGCAGTACTTC,CASSPNTDRVEEQYF
TRBV5-4,once,TRBJ2-7,TRBD2,TGTGCCAGCAGCCCACGCTTTGCGGGGGGCATCGAGCAGTACTTC,CASSPRFAGGIEQYF
TRBV5-1,NA,TRBJ2-7,TRBD1,TGCGCCAGCAGGATCGGGACAGGGGCCTACGAGCAGTACTTC,CASRIGTGAYEQYF
TRBV14,NA,TRBJ2-7,TRBD1,TGTGCCAGCAGCCATAGGGGGCCCAGCTCCTACGAGCAGTACTTC,CASSHRGPSSYEQYF
TRBV5-1,once,TRBJ2-1,NA,TGCGCCAGCAGCTTAGGGAGCTCCTACAATGAGCAGTTCTTC,CASSLGSSYNEQFF
TRBV11-2,NA,TRBJ2-1,TRBD2,TGTGCCAGCAGCTTAGGGACCAGCGGGGGGGCCTCGAATGAGCAGTTCTTC,CASSLGTSGGASNEQFF
TRBV5-5,NA,TRBJ2-7,NA,TGTGCCAGCAGCACCGACACAGGGTTTTACGAGCAGTACTTC,CASSTDTGFYEQYF
TRBV12-3/TRBV12-4,NA,TRBJ2-1,TRBD1,TGTGCCAGCAGGCGTGGTGCCCAGGGGGCAAAGTTCTTC,CASRRGAQGAKFF
TRBV29-1,NA,TRBJ2-5,TRBD1,TGCAGCGTTGCCACAGGGGGCTTAGAGACCCAGTACTTC,CSVATGGLETQYF